This entry concerns a single T cell receptor (beta chain). Its antigen is currently unknown. These data belong to a study of T cells in Graves' hyperthyroidism and ophthalmopathy. Study-level points and caveats: In validation, the model predicted ophthalmopathy. These predictions came a median roughly six months before onset.

The CDR3 regions of TCR beta were amplified from RNA transcripts. First-round RT-PCR of the TCR CDR3 relied on the HTBI primer set. TCRdb reprocessed the multiplex PCR reads via MiXCR and lists one record per CDR3 protein. The table shows a few hundred thousand distinct CDR3 sequences, with about 16% occurring only once. CDR3 size: 16 residues. Germline V CDR1 and CDR2: MDHEN, SYDVKM. V was trimmed by 3 bases and J by 3 bases, leaving 17 bases between them. This chain links TRBV28 with TRBJ1-2, with D perhaps matching TRBD1 (6 bases). Sequences were obtained from blood. The receptor comes from a woman in her twenties or thirties with Graves' ophthalmopathy. This chain's CDR3 is CASSFRGRGTDYGYTF. In DNA form, the CDR3 reads TGTGCCAGCAGTTTCAGGGGCCGGGGGACGGACTATGGCTACACCTTC.